This is a list of T cell receptor beta chains from one sample in a study of blood T cell repertoires in COVID-19. Repertoires were generated with immunoSEQ multiplex PCR, while TCRdb's copy carries only in-frame clones and drops some. Of roughly 280,000 clones in the sample, 75% to 90% were seen once. Source material: peripheral blood. These receptors were obtained from a man aged 25 to 40 with active or convalescent COVID-19. Both conserved end residues are part of each CDR3. A D gene is named only where the DNA matches it firmly. Clone size is not always given. Where it is, it says once, few, many or a class for expanded clones.

d_call j_call v_call clone_size cdr3_nt cdr3_aa
- TRBJ2-1 TRBV6-6 - TGTGCCAGCAGTTCCAAAGGACTACGCCCCGAGTTCTTC CASSSKGLRPEFF
- TRBJ2-2 TRBV4-3 many TGCGCCAGCAGCCAAGATCACAGGGCAGGAAGGGAGCTGTTTTTT CASSQDHRAGRELFF
- TRBJ2-7 TRBV7-3 - TGTGCCAGCAGCGCATCGAGCTCCTACGAGCAGTACTTC CASSASSSYEQYF
- TRBJ2-2 TRBV5-1 - TGCGCCAGCAGCTTGAGGGGCAACACCGGGGAGCTGTTTTTT CASSLRGNTGELFF
TRBD1 TRBJ1-5 TRBV24-1 - TGTGCCACCAGTGACCGACCCGGACAGGGGGTATGGTTTTGGCACCAGCCCCAGCATTTT CATSDRPGQGVWFWHQPQHF
- TRBJ1-1 TRBV6-6 - TGTGCCAGCAGTTACAGGAGGGCGGCTAGCGGCACTGAAGCTTTCTTT CASSYRRAASGTEAFF
- TRBJ1-1 TRBV19 - TGTGCCAGTAGTGTGGACAGTCGGTTTAACACTGAAGCTTTCTTT CASSVDSRFNTEAFF
- TRBJ1-2 TRBV7-6 - TGTGCCAGCAGCTTAGTTCAGGGCGGAGGGTATGGCTACACCTTC CASSLVQGGGYGYTF
TRBD2 TRBJ2-7 TRBV4-2 - TGTGCCAGCAGCCAAGTCCCAGCGGGGTTGATAGGCGAGCAGTACTTC CASSQVPAGLIGEQYF
- TRBJ1-4 TRBV30 - TGTGCCTGGAGTTACCTTGACTCAACTAATGAAAAACTGTTTTTT CAWSYLDSTNEKLFF
- TRBJ2-1 TRBV6-4 - TGTGCCAGCCACGACAGAGGTTGGGCCCCGAGCTCCTACAATGAGCAGTTCTTC CASHDRGWAPSSYNEQFF
- TRBJ1-1 TRBV9 - TGTGCCAGCAGCGTAGGATCGGGATTCGACACTGAAGCTTTCTTT CASSVGSGFDTEAFF
- TRBJ1-2 TRBV6-2/TRBV6-3 - TGTGCCAGCAGCCCCTGGGGAGGGCGGATTAACTATGGCTACACCTTC CASSPWGGRINYGYTF
TRBD2 TRBJ2-3 TRBV4-3 - TGCGCCAGCAGCCAGACCGGGACTAGTGGGGCAGATACGCAGTATTTT CASSQTGTSGADTQYF
TRBD1 TRBJ1-5 TRBV11-2 - TGTGCCAGCAGCTGGGACAGGGGACAGCCCCAGCATTTT CASSWDRGQPQHF
TRBD2 TRBJ2-7 TRBV4-3 - TGCGCCAGCAGCCAAGATGGGGGAGGGAGCTCCTACGAGCAGTACTTC CASSQDGGGSSYEQYF
TRBD2 TRBJ2-3 TRBV5-6 - TGTGCCAGCAGCGGCACGTTTTGGGCGGGGGGCACAGATACGCAGTATTTT CASSGTFWAGGTDTQYF
- TRBJ2-7 TRBV27 - TGTGCCAGTGCGACAGGCCTGGGCGGGCAGTACTTC CASATGLGGQYF
- TRBJ2-5 TRBV7-9 once TGTGCCAGCAGCTTCCTGGACATACAAGAGACCCAGTACTTC CASSFLDIQETQYF
- TRBJ2-3 TRBV30 - TGTGCCTGGAGTGGCCAGAATACGCAGTATTTT CAWSGQNTQYF
- TRBJ2-7 TRBV30 - TGTGCCTGGAGTGTACAGGCCGGGCGCTCCAACTACGAGCAGTACTTC CAWSVQAGRSNYEQYF
TRBD1 TRBJ1-1 TRBV6-5 - TGTGCCAGCAGTTACTCCGGACACAGGGGCACTGAAGCTTTCTTT CASSYSGHRGTEAFF
- TRBJ2-7 TRBV5-1 - TGCGCCAGCAGCTCCTCCGGGACAAATGAGTACGAGCAGTACTTC CASSSSGTNEYEQYF
- TRBJ1-5 TRBV30 - TGTGCCTGGAGCCAGGGTCAAGGTACGAGCAATCAGCCCCAGCATTTT CAWSQGQGTSNQPQHF
- TRBJ2-7 TRBV4-1 - TGCGCCAGCAGCCGCTCAGGGGACGACTACGAGCAGTACTTC CASSRSGDDYEQYF
TRBD1 TRBJ1-1 TRBV19 - TGTGCCAGTAGTATAGATCGGTCGGCAGGGGGAGGAACTGAAGCTTTCTTT CASSIDRSAGGGTEAFF
- TRBJ2-7 TRBV5-6 - TGTGCCAGCAGCGTAGGGGCACGGCTCTACGAGCAGTACTTC CASSVGARLYEQYF
- TRBJ2-4 TRBV27 - TGTGCCAGCAGTCCCCACATCAGGGGCACCAAAAACATTCAGTACTTC CASSPHIRGTKNIQYF
- TRBJ1-4 TRBV19 once TGTGCCAGTACCGAACAGGTACCAAATGAAAAACTGTTTTTT CASTEQVPNEKLFF
- TRBJ2-2 TRBV5-1 - TGCGCCAGCAGTCAAAGGACTGGGACTCGAGGCACCGGGGAGCTGTTTTTT CASSQRTGTRGTGELFF
TRBD1 TRBJ2-5 TRBV7-9 - TGTGCCAGCAGCTTAGGGGACAGGGTGGGGGAGACCCAGTACTTC CASSLGDRVGETQYF
- TRBJ2-7 TRBV5-4 - TGTGCCAGCAGCCAGACTAGTCCGAATGAGGAGCAGTACTTC CASSQTSPNEEQYF
- TRBJ1-2 TRBV21-1 - TGTGCCAGCAGCAAAGGGCACAGCAACTATGGCTACACCTTC CASSKGHSNYGYTF
TRBD2 TRBJ2-7 TRBV13 - TGTGCCAGCAGCACCCGGACTAGCGGGGGGAGGCGCGAGCAGTACTTC CASSTRTSGGRREQYF
- TRBJ1-2 TRBV3-1/TRBV3-2 - TGTGCCAGCAGCCAAGTTTTAAACTATGGCTACACCTTC CASSQVLNYGYTF
TRBD1 TRBJ1-5 TRBV6-8 - TGTGCCAGCAGTGATAGGCCTCTCCCGTTCGGGACAGCACATATAGAAGGCAATCAGCCCCAGCATTTT CASSDRPLPFGTAHIEGNQPQHF
- TRBJ2-7 TRBV27 - TGTGCCAGCAGTTTCGATCCCCAGGGTTACGAGCAGTACTTC CASSFDPQGYEQYF
- TRBJ1-1 TRBV20-1 - TGCAGTGCTAGTTTGGGGGCAGGGTATGGAGCTTTCTTT CSASLGAGYGAFF
- TRBJ1-1 TRBV4-3 - TGCGCCAGCAGCCAAGAAACAGGGACTGAAGCTTTCTTT CASSQETGTEAFF
- TRBJ1-5 TRBV27 - TGTGCCAGCAGCCCATTGGGATTAGGGGCTAGTCAGCCCCAGCATTTT CASSPLGLGASQPQHF
- TRBJ2-1 TRBV3-1/TRBV3-2 - TGTGCCAGCAGCCAAACGCGGGGCCTCAATGAGCAGTTCTTC CASSQTRGLNEQFF
- TRBJ1-2 TRBV4-2 - TGTGCCAGCAGCCAAGGCCTGGGGGGTAACTATGGCTACACCTTC CASSQGLGGNYGYTF
- TRBJ1-1 TRBV28 - TGTGCCAGCAACGACAGAACCGAAGCTTTCTTT CASNDRTEAFF
- TRBJ1-2 TRBV9 once TGTGCCAGCTCCAGCGGGGGAAGGACGAATGGCTACACCTTC CASSSGGRTNGYTF
- TRBJ1-6 TRBV7-9 - TGTGCCAGCAGCTTAGCCGGGGGGGGCGGCTCACCCCTCCACTTT CASSLAGGGGSPLHF
TRBD2 TRBJ2-3 TRBV6-2/TRBV6-3 - TGTGCCAGCAGTTTATCCCTAGCGGGCGACACAGATACGCAGTATTTT CASSLSLAGDTDTQYF
TRBD2 TRBJ2-7 TRBV3-1/TRBV3-2 - TGTGCCAGCAGCCAAGATTGGGGCGGGGGGATCTACGAGCAGTACTTC CASSQDWGGGIYEQYF
- TRBJ2-1 TRBV3-1/TRBV3-2 - TGTGCCAGCAGCCAGCCTCTAGCGTACTCCTACAATGAGCAGTTCTTC CASSQPLAYSYNEQFF
TRBD2 TRBJ2-3 TRBV5-4 - TGTGCCAGCAGCTTAGGATCTGGAGCGGGGGGAGATACGCAGTATTTT CASSLGSGAGGDTQYF
TRBD1 TRBJ2-5 TRBV11-2 few TGTGCCAGCAGGTTGCAGGGGGAGCCCCAAGAGACCCAGTACTTC CASRLQGEPQETQYF
- TRBJ1-1 TRBV20-1 - TGCAGTGCTAGTTATGGGGGGTCGGGCACTGAAGCTTTCTTT CSASYGGSGTEAFF
- TRBJ1-1 TRBV19 - TGTGCCAGTAGTATAGATGGCATAAGGGAGGACACTGAAGCTTTCTTT CASSIDGIREDTEAFF
TRBD1 TRBJ2-2 TRBV18 - TGTGCCAGCTCCGGAGGAGGGACAGGTTTCACCGGGGAGCTGTTTTTT CASSGGGTGFTGELFF